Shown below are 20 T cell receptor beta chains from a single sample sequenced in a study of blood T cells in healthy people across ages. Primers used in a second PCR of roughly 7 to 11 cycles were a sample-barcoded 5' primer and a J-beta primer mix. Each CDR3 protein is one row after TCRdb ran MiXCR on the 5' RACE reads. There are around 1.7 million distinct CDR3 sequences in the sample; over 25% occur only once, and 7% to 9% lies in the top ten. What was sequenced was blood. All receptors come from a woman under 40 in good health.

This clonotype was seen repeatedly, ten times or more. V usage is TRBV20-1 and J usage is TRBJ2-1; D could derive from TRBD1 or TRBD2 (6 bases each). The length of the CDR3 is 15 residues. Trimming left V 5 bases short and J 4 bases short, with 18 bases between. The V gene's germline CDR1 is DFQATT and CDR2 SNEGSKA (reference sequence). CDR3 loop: CSAGGGTNRYNEQFF. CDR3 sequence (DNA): TGCAGTGCTGGGGGCGGGACAAATAGATACAATGAGCAGTTCTTC.

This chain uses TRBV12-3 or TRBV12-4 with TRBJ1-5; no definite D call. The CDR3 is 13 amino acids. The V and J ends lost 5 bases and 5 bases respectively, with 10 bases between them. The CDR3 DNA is TGTGCCAGCAGTACCAGAAATGATCAGCCCCAGCATTTT. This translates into CASSTRNDQPQHF.

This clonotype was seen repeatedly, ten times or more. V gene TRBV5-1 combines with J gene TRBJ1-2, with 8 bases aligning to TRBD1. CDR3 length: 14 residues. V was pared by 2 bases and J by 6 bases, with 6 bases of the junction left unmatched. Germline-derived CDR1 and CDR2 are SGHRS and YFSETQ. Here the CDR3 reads CASSLGQGTNGYTF. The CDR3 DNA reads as TGCGCCAGCAGCTTAGGACAGGGAACGAATGGCTACACCTTC.

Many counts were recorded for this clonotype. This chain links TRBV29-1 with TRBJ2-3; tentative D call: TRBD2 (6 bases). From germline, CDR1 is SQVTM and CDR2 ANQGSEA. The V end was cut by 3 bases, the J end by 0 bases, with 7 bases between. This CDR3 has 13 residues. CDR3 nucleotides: TGCAGCGTTGAGAGCGGGAGCACAGATACGCAGTATTTT. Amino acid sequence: CSVESGSTDTQYF.

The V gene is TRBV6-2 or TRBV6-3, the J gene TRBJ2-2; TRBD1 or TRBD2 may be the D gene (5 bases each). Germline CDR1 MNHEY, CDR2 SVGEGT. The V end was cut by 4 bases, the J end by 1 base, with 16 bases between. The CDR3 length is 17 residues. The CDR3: CASSWGLGRGNTGELFF. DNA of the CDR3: TGTGCCAGCAGTTGGGGCCTCGGACGGGGGAACACCGGGGAGCTGTTTTTT.

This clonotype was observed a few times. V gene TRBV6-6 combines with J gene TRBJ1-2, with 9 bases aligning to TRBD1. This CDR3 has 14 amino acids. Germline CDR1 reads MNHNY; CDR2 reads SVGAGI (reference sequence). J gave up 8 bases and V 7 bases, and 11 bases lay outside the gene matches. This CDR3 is CASILPGQGSGYTF. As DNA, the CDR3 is TGTGCCAGCATCCTCCCGGGACAGGGTTCGGGCTACACCTTC.

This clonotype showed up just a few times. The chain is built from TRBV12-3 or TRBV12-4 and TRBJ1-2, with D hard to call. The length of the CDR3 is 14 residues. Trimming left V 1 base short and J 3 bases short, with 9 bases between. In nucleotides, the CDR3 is TGTGCCAGCAGTTTAGAGGGAGCATACTATGGCTACACCTTC. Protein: CASSLEGAYYGYTF.

The CDR3 coding sequence is TGTGCCAGCAGCTTCGCCCAGGGGGCCCCCTACAATGAGCAGTTCTTC. Its translation is CASSFAQGAPYNEQFF. This chain uses TRBV7-2 with TRBJ2-1; 8 nucleotides agree with TRBD1. The CDR3 is 16 amino acids. The V and J ends lost 3 bases and 2 bases, in that order; junction bases with no gene match: 6. Germline V gene lookup returns CDR1 SGHTA and CDR2 FQGNSA.

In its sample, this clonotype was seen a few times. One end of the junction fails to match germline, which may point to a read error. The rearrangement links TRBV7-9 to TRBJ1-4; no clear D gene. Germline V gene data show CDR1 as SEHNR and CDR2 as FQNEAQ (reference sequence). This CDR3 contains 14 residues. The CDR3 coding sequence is TGTGCCAGCAGAGAAGGGCTCGCGAATGAAAAACGGTTTTTT. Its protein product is CASREGLANEKRFF.

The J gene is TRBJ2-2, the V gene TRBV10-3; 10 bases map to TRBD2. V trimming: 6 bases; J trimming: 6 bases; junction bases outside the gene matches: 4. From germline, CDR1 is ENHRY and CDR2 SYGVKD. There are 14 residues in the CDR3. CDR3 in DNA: TGTGCCATCAGGGCCAGCGGGGGGGCCGGGGAGCTGTTTTTT. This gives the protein CAIRASGGAGELFF.

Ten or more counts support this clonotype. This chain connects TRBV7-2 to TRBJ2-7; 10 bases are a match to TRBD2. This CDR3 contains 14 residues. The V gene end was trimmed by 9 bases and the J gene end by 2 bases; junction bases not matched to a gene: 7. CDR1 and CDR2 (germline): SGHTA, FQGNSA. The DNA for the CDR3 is TGTGCCAGTCACCGGACTAGCGGTCCCTACGAGCAGTACTTC. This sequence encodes CASHRTSGPYEQYF.

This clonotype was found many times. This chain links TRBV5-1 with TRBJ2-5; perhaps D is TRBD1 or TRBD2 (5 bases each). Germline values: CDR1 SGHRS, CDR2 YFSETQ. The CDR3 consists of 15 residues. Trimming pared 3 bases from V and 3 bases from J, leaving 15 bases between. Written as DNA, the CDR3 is TGCGCCAGCAGCTGGGAGACAGCTATCAAAGAGACCCAGTACTTC. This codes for CASSWETAIKETQYF.

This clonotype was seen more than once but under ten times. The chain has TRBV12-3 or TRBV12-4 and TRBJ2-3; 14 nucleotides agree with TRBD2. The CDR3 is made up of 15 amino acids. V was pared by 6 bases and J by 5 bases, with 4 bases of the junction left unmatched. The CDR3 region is CASRRGTSGGDTQYF. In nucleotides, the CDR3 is TGTGCCAGCAGACGCGGGACTAGCGGGGGAGATACGCAGTATTTT.

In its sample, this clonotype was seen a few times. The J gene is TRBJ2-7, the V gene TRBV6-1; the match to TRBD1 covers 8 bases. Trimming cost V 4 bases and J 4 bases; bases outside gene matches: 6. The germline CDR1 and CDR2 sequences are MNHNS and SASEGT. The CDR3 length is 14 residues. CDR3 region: CASSGRRDRYEQYF. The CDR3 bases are TGTGCCAGCAGTGGGAGGCGGGACAGGTACGAGCAGTACTTC.

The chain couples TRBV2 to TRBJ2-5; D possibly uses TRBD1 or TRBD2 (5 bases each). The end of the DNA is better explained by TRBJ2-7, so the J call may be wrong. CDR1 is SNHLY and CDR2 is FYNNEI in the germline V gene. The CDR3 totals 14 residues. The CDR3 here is CASTGRAGSYEQYF. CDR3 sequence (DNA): TGTGCCAGCACAGGTCGGGCAGGGAGCTACGAGCAGTACTTC.

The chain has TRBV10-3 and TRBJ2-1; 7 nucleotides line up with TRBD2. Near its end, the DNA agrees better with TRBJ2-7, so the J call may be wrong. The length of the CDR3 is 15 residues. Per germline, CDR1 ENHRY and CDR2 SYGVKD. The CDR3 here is CAISAGLGGRDEQYF. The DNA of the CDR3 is TGTGCCATCAGTGCCGGGCTCGGGGGGAGAGATGAGCAGTACTTC.

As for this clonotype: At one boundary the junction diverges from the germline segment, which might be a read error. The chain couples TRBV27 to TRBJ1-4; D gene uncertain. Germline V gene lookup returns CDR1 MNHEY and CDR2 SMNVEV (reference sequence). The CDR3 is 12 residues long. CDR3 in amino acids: CASRAFGEKLFF. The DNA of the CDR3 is TGTGCCAGCCGGGCTTTCGGTGAAAAGCTGTTTTTT.

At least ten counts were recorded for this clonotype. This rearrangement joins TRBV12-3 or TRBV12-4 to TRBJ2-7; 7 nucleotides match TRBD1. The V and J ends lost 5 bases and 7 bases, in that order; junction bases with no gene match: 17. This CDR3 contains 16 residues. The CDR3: CASSETRGGSKGEQYF. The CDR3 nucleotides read TGTGCCAGCAGTGAAACTCGAGGGGGCTCAAAGGGGGAGCAGTACTTC.

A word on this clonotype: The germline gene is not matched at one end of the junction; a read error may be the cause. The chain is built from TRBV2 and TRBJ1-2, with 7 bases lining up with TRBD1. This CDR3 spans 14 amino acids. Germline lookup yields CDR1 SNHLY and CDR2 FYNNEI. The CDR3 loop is CASREAGQYYGYTF. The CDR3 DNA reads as TGTGCCAGCAGGGAAGCGGGACAGTACTATGGCTACACCTTC.

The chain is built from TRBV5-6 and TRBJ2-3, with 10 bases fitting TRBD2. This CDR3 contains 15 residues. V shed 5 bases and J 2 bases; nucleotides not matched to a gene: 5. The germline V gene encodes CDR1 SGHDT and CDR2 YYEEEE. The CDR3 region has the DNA TGTGCCAGCAGTCCTAGCGGGAGTGTCACAGATACGCAGTATTTT. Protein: CASSPSGSVTDTQYF.